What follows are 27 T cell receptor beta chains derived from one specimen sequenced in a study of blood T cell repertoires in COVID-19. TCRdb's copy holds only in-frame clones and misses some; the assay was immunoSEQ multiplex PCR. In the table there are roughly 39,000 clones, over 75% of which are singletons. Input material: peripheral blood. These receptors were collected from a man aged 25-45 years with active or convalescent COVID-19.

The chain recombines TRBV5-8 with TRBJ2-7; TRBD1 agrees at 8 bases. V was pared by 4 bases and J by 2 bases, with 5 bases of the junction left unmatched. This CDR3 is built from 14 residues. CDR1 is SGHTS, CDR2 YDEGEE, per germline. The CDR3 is CASSNQDRAYEQYV. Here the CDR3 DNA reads TGTGCCAGCAGCAACCAGGACAGGGCCTACGAGCAGTACGTC.

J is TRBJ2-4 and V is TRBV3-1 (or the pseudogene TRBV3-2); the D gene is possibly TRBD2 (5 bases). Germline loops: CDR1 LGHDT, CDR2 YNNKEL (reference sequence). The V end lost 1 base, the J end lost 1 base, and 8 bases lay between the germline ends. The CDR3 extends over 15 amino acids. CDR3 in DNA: TGTGCCAGCAGCCAAGTCGGCGGGGCCAAAAACATTCAGTACTTC. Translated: CASSQVGGAKNIQYF.

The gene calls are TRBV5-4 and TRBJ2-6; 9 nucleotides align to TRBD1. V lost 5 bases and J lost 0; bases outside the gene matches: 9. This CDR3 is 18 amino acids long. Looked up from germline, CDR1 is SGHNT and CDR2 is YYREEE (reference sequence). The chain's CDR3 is CASRPPGTGSSGANVLTF. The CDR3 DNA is TGTGCCAGCAGGCCGCCCGGGACAGGGTCCTCTGGGGCCAACGTCCTGACTTTC. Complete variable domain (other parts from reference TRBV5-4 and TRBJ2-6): ETGVTQSPTHLIKTRGQQVTLRCSSQSGHNTVSWYQQALGQGPQFIFQYYREEENGRGNFPPRFSGLQFPNYSSELNVNALELDDSALYLCASRPPGTGSSGANVLTFGAGSRLTVL.

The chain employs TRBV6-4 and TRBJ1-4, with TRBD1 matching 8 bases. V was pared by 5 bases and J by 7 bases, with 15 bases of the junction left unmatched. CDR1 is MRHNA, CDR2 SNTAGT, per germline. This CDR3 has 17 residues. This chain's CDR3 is CASSPRTGGSEFEKLFF. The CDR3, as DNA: TGTGCCAGCAGTCCACGCACAGGGGGGTCTGAATTTGAAAAACTGTTTTTT.

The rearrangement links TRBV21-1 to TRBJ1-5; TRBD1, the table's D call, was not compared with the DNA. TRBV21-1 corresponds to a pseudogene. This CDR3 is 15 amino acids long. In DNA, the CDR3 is TGTGCCAGCAGCAACGGGACAGGGGGGAATCAGCCCCAGCATTTT. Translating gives CASSNGTGGNQPQHF.

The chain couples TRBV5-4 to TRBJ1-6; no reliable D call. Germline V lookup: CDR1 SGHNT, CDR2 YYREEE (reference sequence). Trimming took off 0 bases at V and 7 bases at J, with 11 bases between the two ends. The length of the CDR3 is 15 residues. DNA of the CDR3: TGTGCCAGCAGCTTGGAATCGGGTATCAATTCACCCCTCCACTTT. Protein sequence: CASSLESGINSPLHF.

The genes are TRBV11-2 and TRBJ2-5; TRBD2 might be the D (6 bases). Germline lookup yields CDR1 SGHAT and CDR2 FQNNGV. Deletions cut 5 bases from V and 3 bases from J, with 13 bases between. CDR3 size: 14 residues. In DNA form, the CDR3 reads TGTGCCAGCAGCCTGGGACTCAATGAAGAGACCCAGTACTTC. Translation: CASSLGLNEETQYF.

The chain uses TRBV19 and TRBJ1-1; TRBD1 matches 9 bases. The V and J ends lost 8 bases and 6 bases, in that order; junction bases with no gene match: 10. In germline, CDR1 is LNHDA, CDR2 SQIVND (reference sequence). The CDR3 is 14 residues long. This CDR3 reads CASSGRDRAAEAFF. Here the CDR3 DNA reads TGTGCCAGTTCCGGGCGGGACAGGGCAGCTGAAGCTTTCTTT.

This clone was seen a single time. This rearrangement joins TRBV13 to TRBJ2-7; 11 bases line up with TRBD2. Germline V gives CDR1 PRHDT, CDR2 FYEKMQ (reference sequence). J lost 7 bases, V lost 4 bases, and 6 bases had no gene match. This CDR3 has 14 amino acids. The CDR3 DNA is TGTGCCAGCAGCTCGACTAGCGGGGCCAGGGAGCAGTACTTC. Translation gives CASSSTSGAREQYF. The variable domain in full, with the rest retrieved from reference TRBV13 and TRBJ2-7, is AAGVIQSPRHLIKEKRETATLKCYPIPRHDTVYWYQQGPGQDPQFLISFYEKMQSDKGSIPDRFSAQQFSDYHSELNMSSLELGDSALYFCASSSTSGAREQYFGPGTRLTVT.

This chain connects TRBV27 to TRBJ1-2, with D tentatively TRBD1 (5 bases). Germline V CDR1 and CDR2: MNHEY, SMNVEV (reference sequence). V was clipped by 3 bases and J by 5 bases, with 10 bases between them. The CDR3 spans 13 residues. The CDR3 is CASSFQGGYGYTF. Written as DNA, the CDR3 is TGTGCCAGCAGTTTCCAGGGAGGGTATGGCTACACCTTC.

The CDR3: CASRTGEETQYF. The CDR3 bases are TGTGCCAGCCGGACAGGAGAAGAGACCCAGTACTTC. This sequence joins TRBV11-2 and TRBJ2-5, with 7 bases matching TRBD1. The J segment lost 3 bases and the V segment lost 8 bases, leaving 3 bases of the junction unmatched. This CDR3 spans 12 amino acids. CDR1 and CDR2 (germline): SGHAT, FQNNGV.

CDR3: CATSAPWTGRSGELFF. CDR3 nucleotides: TGTGCCACCAGTGCCCCCTGGACAGGGAGATCCGGGGAGCTGTTTTTT. V usage is TRBV24-1 and J usage is TRBJ2-2; 8 nucleotides match TRBD1. The V gene end was trimmed by 5 bases and the J gene end by 6 bases; junction bases not matched to a gene: 10. This CDR3 has 16 residues. Germline V lookup: CDR1 KGHDR, CDR2 SFDVKD.

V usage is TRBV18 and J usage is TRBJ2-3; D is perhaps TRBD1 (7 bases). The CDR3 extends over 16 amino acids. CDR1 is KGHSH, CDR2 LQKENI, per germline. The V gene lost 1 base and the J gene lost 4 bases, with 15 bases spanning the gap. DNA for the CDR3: TGTGCCAGCTCACCACTTAACAGGGGAGGAGCAGATACGCAGTATTTT. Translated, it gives CASSPLNRGGADTQYF.

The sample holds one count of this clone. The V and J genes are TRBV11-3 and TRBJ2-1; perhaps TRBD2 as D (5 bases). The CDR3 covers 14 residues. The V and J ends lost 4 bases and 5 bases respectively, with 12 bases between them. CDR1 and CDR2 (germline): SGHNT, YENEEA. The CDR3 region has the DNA TGTGCCAGCAGCTCTAGACCGGGAAACAATGAGCAGTTCTTC. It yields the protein CASSSRPGNNEQFF.

DNA of the CDR3: TGTGCCAGCAGCCGAGCCGGGACACTGAACACTGAAGCTTTCTTT. Translating gives CASSRAGTLNTEAFF. V and J are TRBV11-2 and TRBJ1-1, with a tentative D call TRBD1 (6 bases). V dropped 5 bases and J dropped 0 bases, with 13 bases sitting between them. This CDR3 comprises 15 residues. Germline V gene lookup returns CDR1 SGHAT and CDR2 FQNNGV. Filled out from reference TRBV11-2 and TRBJ1-1, the complete variable domain reads EAGVAQSPRYKIIEKRQSVAFWCNPISGHATLYWYQQILGQGPKLLIQFQNNGVVDDSQLPKDRFSAERLKGVDSTLKIQPAKLEDSAVYLCASSRAGTLNTEAFFGQGTRLTVV.

CDR3 residues: CASSHLTGGDGYTF. The CDR3 DNA sequence: TGCGCCAGCAGCCACCTTACAGGGGGGGATGGCTACACCTTC. V and J are TRBV4-3 and TRBJ1-2, with 8 bases that match TRBD1. The CDR3 is 14 residues long. Germline V gene sequence: CDR1 LGHNA, CDR2 YSLEER. V shed 3 bases and J 6 bases; nucleotides not matched to a gene: 6.

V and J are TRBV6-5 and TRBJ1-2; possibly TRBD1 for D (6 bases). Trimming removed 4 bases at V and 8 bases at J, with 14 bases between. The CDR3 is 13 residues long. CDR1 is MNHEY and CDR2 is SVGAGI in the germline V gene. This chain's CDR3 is CASSSYQGHGYTF. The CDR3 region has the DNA TGTGCCAGCAGTTCGTACCAGGGACACGGCTACACCTTC.

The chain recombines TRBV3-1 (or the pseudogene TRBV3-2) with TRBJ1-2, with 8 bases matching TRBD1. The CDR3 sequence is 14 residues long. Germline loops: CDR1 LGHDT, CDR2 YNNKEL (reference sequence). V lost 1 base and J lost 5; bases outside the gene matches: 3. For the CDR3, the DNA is TGTGCCAGCAGCCAAGGAGGACAGGGTTATGGCTACACCTTC. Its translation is CASSQGGQGYGYTF.

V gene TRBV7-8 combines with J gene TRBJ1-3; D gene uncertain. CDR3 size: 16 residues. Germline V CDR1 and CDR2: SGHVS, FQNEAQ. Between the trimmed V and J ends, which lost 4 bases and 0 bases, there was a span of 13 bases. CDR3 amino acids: CASSSPEENSGNTIYF. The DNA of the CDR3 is TGTGCCAGCAGCTCTCCGGAGGAAAACTCTGGAAACACCATATATTTT. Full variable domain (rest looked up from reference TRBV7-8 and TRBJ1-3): GAGVSQSPRYKVAKRGQDVALRCDPISGHVSLFWYQQALGQGPEFLTYFQNEAQLDKSGLPSDRFFAERPEGSVSTLKIQRTQQEDSAVYLCASSSPEENSGNTIYFGEGSWLTVV.

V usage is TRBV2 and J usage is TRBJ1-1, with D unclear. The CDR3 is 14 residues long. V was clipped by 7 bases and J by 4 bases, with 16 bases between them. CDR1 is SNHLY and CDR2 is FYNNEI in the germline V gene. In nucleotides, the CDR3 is TGTGCCAGCAACCAGGCGGGGAGGGCCACTGAAGCTTTCTTT. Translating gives CASNQAGRATEAFF.

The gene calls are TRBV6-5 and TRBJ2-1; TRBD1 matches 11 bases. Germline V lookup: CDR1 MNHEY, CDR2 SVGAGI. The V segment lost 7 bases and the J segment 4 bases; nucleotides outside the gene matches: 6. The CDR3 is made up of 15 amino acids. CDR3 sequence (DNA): TGTGCCAGCACTGTCGGGACAGGGGGTTACAATGAGCAGTTCTTC. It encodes CASTVGTGGYNEQFF.

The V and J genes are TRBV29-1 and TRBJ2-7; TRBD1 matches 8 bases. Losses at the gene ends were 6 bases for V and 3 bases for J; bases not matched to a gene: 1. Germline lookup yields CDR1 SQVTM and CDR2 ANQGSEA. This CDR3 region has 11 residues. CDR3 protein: CSVTGGYEQYF. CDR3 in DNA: TGCAGCGTAACAGGGGGCTACGAGCAGTACTTC.

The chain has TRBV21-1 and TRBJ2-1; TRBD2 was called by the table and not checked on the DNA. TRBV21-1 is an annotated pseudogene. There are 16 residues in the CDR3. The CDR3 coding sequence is TGTGCCAGCAGCAAAGGGAGGACTAGCGGGAGGTATGAGCAGTTCTTC. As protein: CASSKGRTSGRYEQFF.

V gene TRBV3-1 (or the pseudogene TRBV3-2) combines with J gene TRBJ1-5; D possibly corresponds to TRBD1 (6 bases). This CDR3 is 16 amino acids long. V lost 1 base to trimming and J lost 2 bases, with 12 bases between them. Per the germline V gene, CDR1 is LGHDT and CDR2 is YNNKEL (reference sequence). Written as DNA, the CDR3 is TGTGCCAGCAGCCAAGGAACAGGGTCCGGCAATCAGCCCCAGCATTTT. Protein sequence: CASSQGTGSGNQPQHF.

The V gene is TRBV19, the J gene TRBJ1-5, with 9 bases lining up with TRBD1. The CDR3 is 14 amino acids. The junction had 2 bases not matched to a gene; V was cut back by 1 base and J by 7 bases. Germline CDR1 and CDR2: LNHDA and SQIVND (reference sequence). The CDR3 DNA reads TGTGCCAGTAGTATAGTAACAGGGGGCCAGCCCCAGCATTTT. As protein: CASSIVTGGQPQHF.

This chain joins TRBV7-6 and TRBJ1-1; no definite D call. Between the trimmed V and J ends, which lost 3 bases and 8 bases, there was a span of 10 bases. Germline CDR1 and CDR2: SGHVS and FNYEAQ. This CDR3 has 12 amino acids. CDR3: CASSFEGREAFF. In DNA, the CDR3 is TGTGCCAGCAGCTTTGAGGGTCGAGAAGCTTTCTTT. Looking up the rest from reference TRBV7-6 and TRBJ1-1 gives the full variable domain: GAGVSQSPRYKVTKRGQDVALRCDPISGHVSLYWYRQALGQGPEFLTYFNYEAQQDKSGLPNDRFSAERPEGSISTLTIQRTEQRDSAMYRCASSFEGREAFFGQGTRLTVV.

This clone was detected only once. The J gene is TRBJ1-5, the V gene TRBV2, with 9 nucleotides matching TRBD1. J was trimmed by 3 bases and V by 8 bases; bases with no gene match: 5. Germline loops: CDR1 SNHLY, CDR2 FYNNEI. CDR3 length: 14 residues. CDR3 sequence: CASDRTGDNQPQHF. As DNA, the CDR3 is TGTGCCAGCGACAGGACAGGGGACAATCAGCCCCAGCATTTT.